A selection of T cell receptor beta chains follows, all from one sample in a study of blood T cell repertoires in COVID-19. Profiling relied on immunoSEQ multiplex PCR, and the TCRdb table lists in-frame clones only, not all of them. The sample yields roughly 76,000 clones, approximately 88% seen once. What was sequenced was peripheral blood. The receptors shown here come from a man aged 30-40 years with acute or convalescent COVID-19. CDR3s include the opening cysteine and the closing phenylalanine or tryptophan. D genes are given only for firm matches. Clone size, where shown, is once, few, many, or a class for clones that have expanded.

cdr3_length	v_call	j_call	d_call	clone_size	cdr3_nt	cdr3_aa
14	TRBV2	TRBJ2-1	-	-	TGTGCCAGCAGTGATTCACTTTCCTCGGTTGAGCAGTTCTTC	CASSDSLSSVEQFF
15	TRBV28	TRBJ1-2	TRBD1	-	TGTGCCAGCAGAGGATTTGGGACAGATAACTATGGCTACACCTTC	CASRGFGTDNYGYTF
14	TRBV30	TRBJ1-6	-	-	TGTGCCTGGAGTGTTTCAGGGTTGCATTCACCCCTCCACTTT	CAWSVSGLHSPLHF
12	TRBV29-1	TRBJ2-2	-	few	TGCAGCGGGCAGGGGGGAAGCGGGGAGCTGTTTTTT	CSGQGGSGELFF
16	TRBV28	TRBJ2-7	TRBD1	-	TGTGCCAGCAGTTTCTCAAGACAGGGGGGGGACTACGAGCAGTACTTC	CASSFSRQGGDYEQYF
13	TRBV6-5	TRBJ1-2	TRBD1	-	TGTGCCAGCAGCCGACAGGGAAACTATGGCTACACCTTC	CASSRQGNYGYTF
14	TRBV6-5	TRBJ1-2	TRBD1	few	TGTGCCAGCACCCTCGGGGGATCAGGGGGCGGCTACACCTTC	CASTLGGSGGGYTF
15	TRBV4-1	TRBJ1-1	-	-	TGCGCCAGCAGCCACTGGCCCCGACAGGTCGGTGGAGCTTTCTTT	CASSHWPRQVGGAFF
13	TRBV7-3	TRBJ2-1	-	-	TGTGCCAGCAGCTTGGGGAGCTACAATGAGCAGTTCTTC	CASSLGSYNEQFF
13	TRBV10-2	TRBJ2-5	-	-	TGCGCCAGCGAACAGGGATGGGAAGAGACCCAGTACTTC	CASEQGWEETQYF
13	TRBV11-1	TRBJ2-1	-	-	TGTGCCAGCAGCAAGAAGACTAGCAATGAGCAGTTCTTC	CASSKKTSNEQFF
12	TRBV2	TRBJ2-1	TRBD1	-	TGTGCCAGCAGGAGGGACAGGGGCGAGCAGTTCTTC	CASRRDRGEQFF
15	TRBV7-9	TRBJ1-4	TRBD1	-	TGTGCCAGCAGCCTCGGACAGGGAGTTAATGAAAAACTGTTTTTT	CASSLGQGVNEKLFF
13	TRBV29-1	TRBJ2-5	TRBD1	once	TGCAGCGTCCAGGGGGCCCCTGGGGAGACCCAGTACTTC	CSVQGAPGETQYF
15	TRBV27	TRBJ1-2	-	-	TGTGCCAGCTCGGACACCCTTCTGGGTCACTATGGCTACACCTTC	CASSDTLLGHYGYTF
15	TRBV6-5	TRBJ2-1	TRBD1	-	TGTGCCAGCAGTTACCCTATCGACAGGGGCTATGAGCAGTTCTTC	CASSYPIDRGYEQFF
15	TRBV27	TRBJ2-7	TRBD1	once	TGTGCCAGCAGTTTCAGACAGGGGGAGGGCTACGAGCAGTACTTC	CASSFRQGEGYEQYF
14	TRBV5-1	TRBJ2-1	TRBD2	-	TGCGCCAGCAGCCATAGCGGGAGTACTAATGAGCAGTTCTTC	CASSHSGSTNEQFF
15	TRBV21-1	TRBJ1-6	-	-	TGTGCCAGCAGCAAAAGGGGGACGGGGAATTCACCCCTCCACTTT	CASSKRGTGNSPLHF
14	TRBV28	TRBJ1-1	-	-	TGTGCCAGCAGACGAGGGACACTCACGATTGAAGCTTTCTTT	CASRRGTLTIEAFF
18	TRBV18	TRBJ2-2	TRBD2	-	TGTGCCAGCTCACCCAGACTAGCGGGAGCCTCGAACACCGGGGAGCTGTTTTTT	CASSPRLAGASNTGELFF
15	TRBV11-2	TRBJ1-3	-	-	TGTGCCAGCAGCTTTACCGGGACACCTGGAAACACCATATATTTT	CASSFTGTPGNTIYF
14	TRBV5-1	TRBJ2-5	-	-	TGCGCCAGCAGCCCTACAGGCCTCCGGGAGACCCAGTACTTC	CASSPTGLRETQYF
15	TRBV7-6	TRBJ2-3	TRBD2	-	TGTGCCAGCAGCTTTAGCGGGAGGGCGAGGGATACGCAGTATTTT	CASSFSGRARDTQYF
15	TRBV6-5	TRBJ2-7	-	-	TGTGCCAGCAGCCCCGGGGGGGCAGGGGGGTACGAGCAGTACTTC	CASSPGGAGGYEQYF
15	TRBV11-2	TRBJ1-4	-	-	TGTGCCAGCAGCTTAAGTACACGCACTAATGAAAAACTGTTTTTT	CASSLSTRTNEKLFF
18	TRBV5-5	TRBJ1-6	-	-	TGTGCCAGCAGCCGGACAGAAACCGCGAGCTCCTATAATTCACCCCTCCACTTT	CASSRTETASSYNSPLHF
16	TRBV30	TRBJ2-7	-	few	TGTGCCTGGAGCGCCCCCCGGTCCCCCAGAGAGGTCGAGCAGTACTTC	CAWSAPRSPREVEQYF
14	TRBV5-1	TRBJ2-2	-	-	TGCGCCAGCGCGGAGGTGGGGGCATCCGGGGAGCTGTTTTTT	CASAEVGASGELFF
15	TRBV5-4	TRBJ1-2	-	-	TGTGCCAGCACCCTGGGAATGGGGAGCAACTATGGCTACACCTTC	CASTLGMGSNYGYTF
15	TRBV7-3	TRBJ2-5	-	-	TGTGCCAGCAGCTTTTCACCCGGTAGCCAAGAGACCCAGTACTTC	CASSFSPGSQETQYF
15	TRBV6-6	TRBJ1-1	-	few	TGTGCCAGCAGTTATCCAGGGCTCGCCGACACTGAAGCTTTCTTT	CASSYPGLADTEAFF
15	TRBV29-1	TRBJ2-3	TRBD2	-	TGCAGCGTGGCGACTAGCGGAGCTAGCACAGATACGCAGTATTTT	CSVATSGASTDTQYF
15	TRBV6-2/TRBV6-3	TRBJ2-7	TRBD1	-	TGTGCCAGCAGTTTGACAGGGGGCTTTGACGACGAGCAGTACTTC	CASSLTGGFDDEQYF
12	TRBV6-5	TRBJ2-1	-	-	TGTGCCAGCAGCCTCGGTCCCAATGAGCAGTTCTTC	CASSLGPNEQFF
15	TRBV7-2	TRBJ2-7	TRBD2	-	TGTGCCAGCAGTTGGGAGAGCGGGAGTTTTTACGAGCAGTACTTC	CASSWESGSFYEQYF
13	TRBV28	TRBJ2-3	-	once	TGTGCCAGCAAGGCGGGAAGCACAGATACGCAGTATTTT	CASKAGSTDTQYF
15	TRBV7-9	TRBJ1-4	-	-	TGTGCCAGCAGCTTATCCCGGTCAACTAATGAAAAACTGTTTTTT	CASSLSRSTNEKLFF
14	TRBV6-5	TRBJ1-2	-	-	TGTGCCAGCAGTCCTCGGGACATTAACTATGGCTACACCTTC	CASSPRDINYGYTF
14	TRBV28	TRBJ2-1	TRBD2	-	TGTGCCAGCCGGGGGGGGACGACCTTCAATGAGCAGTTCTTC	CASRGGTTFNEQFF
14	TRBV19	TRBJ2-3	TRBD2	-	TGTGCCAGTAAAAAGCGGGAGGGCCAGGAGACGCAGTATTTT	CASKKREGQETQYF
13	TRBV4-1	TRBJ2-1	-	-	TGCGCCAGCAGCCAAGGGGAGTACAATGAGCAGTTCTTC	CASSQGEYNEQFF
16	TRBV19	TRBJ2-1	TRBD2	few	TGTGCCAGTAGTATAGGCGGGAGGCCACCCTACAATGAGCAGTTCTTC	CASSIGGRPPYNEQFF
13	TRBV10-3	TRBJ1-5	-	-	TGTGCCATCAGCTTGGACAGAAATCAGCCCCAGCATTTT	CAISLDRNQPQHF
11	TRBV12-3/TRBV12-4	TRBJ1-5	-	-	TGTGCCAGCAGTTCCGGTCAGCCCCAGCATTTT	CASSSGQPQHF
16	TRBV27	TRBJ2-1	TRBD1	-	TGTGCCAGCAGTTTATCGACAGGGGGGGACTACAATGAGCAGTTCTTC	CASSLSTGGDYNEQFF
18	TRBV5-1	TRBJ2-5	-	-	TGCGCCAGCAGCTTGGCCCCTACCGCTCATTGGTACCAAGAGACCCAGTACTTC	CASSLAPTAHWYQETQYF
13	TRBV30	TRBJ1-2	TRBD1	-	TGTGCCTGGAGTCCAGGACAGGGCTATGGCTACACCTTC	CAWSPGQGYGYTF
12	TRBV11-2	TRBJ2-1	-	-	TGTGCCAGCAGCTTACAGTACAATGAGCAGTTCTTC	CASSLQYNEQFF
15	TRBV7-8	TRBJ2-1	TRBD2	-	TGTGCCAGCAGCTTATATCTGGGAGGGGACAATGAGCAGTTCTTC	CASSLYLGGDNEQFF
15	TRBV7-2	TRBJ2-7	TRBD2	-	TGTGCCAGCAGCTTTAGCGGGAGTAGAGGATACGAGCAGTACTTC	CASSFSGSRGYEQYF
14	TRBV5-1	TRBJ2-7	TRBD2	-	TGCGCCAGCAGCTTAGGGACTAGCGGGCACGAGCAGTACTTC	CASSLGTSGHEQYF
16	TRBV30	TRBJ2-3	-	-	TGTGCCTGGAGTGTACCCCCGGGATATCCATCAGATACGCAGTATTTT	CAWSVPPGYPSDTQYF
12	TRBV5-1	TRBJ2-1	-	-	TGCGCCAGCAGCTTGACTACCAATGAGCAGTTCTTC	CASSLTTNEQFF
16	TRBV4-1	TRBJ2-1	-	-	TGCGCCAGCAGCCAAGGGTCCAGGGTGGCCTACAATGAGCAGTTCTTC	CASSQGSRVAYNEQFF
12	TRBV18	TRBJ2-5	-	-	TGTGCCAGCTCACCAGTACAAGAGACCCAGTACTTC	CASSPVQETQYF